The 21 T cell receptor beta chains in this list originate from one sample, sequenced in a study of cytomegalovirus exposure and HLA in healthy donors. A multiplex PCR was run with 60 Vbeta primers and 13 Jbeta primers. Measured with immunoSEQ multiplex PCR; TCRdb has only the in-frame clones, and not every one. The repertoire has over 110,000 clones, approximately 78% of them found once; the top ten carry 5.5% to 7%. Input material: PBMCs. These receptors came from a woman aged 40 to 50 in good health and CMV-seropositive.

This clone was counted a single time. The rearrangement uses TRBV9 and TRBJ1-2, with TRBD1 identical over 8 bases. After removal of 3 bases from V and 6 bases from J, the junction contained 7 bases not matched to a gene. Germline V lookup: CDR1 SGDLS, CDR2 YYNGEE. The CDR3 is 14 residues long. In DNA form, the CDR3 reads TGTGCCAGCAGCGCATGGACAGGGAGTAATGGCTACACCTTC. This gives the protein CASSAWTGSNGYTF.

This clone was recorded a few times. The chain joins TRBV2 to TRBJ2-1; D gene unclear. The CDR3 covers 11 residues. The germline V gene encodes CDR1 SNHLY and CDR2 FYNNEI. V was shortened by 5 bases and J by 7 bases, with 6 bases between the two germline ends. The CDR3 sequence: CASSFQNEQFF. The CDR3 DNA sequence: TGTGCCAGCAGTTTTCAGAATGAGCAGTTCTTC.

This chain links TRBV9 with TRBJ2-1; perhaps TRBD2 as D (5 bases). CDR1 is SGDLS, CDR2 YYNGEE, per germline. Trimming left V 3 bases short and J 1 base short, with 8 bases between. The length of the CDR3 is 14 residues. The CDR3 is CASSGTVSYNEQFF. The CDR3 DNA follows: TGTGCCAGCAGCGGGACTGTATCCTACAATGAGCAGTTCTTC.

This rearrangement joins TRBV27 to TRBJ2-2, with 10 bases identical to TRBD1. Germline V gene data show CDR1 as MNHEY and CDR2 as SMNVEV (reference sequence). The CDR3 contains 16 residues. V gave up 6 bases and J gave up 5 bases; unmatched junction bases: 9. The CDR3 is CASRKTGTGVTGELFF. CDR3 in DNA: TGTGCCAGCAGGAAAACCGGGACAGGGGTTACCGGGGAGCTGTTTTTT.

The V call is TRBV5-1, the J call TRBJ2-3; the match to TRBD1 covers 9 bases. Germline V gene data show CDR1 as SGHRS and CDR2 as YFSETQ. The V and J ends lost 4 bases and 5 bases, in that order; junction bases with no gene match: 5. The CDR3 has 14 residues. The CDR3 spells CASSGGQGGDTQYF. The CDR3 DNA is TGCGCCAGCAGCGGGGGACAGGGTGGAGATACGCAGTATTTT.

V usage is TRBV7-6 and J usage is TRBJ2-3; 9 bases agree with TRBD2. Germline V gives CDR1 SGHVS, CDR2 FNYEAQ. This CDR3 is built from 17 residues. V lost 0 bases and J lost 5; bases outside the gene matches: 9. This chain's CDR3 is CASSLAVAGVVGDTQYF. CDR3 bases: TGTGCCAGCAGCTTAGCGGTAGCGGGAGTAGTAGGAGATACGCAGTATTTT. Full variable domain (rest looked up from reference TRBV7-6 and TRBJ2-3): GAGVSQSPRYKVTKRGQDVALRCDPISGHVSLYWYRQALGQGPEFLTYFNYEAQQDKSGLPNDRFSAERPEGSISTLTIQRTEQRDSAMYRCASSLAVAGVVGDTQYFGPGTRLTVL.

The chain combines TRBV27 with TRBJ1-4; TRBD1 matches 7 bases. The V segment lost 10 bases and the J segment 7 bases; nucleotides outside the gene matches: 12. This CDR3 spans 14 amino acids. CDR1 MNHEY and CDR2 SMNVEV come from the germline V gene (reference sequence). The DNA for the CDR3 is TGTGCCAATCAGCCAGGGGGGCCTTCTGAAAAACTGTTTTTT. Translating it yields CANQPGGPSEKLFF.

The V and J genes are TRBV11-3 and TRBJ2-1; 12 bases match TRBD2. CDR3 size: 15 residues. The trim removed 5 bases at V and 9 bases at J, leaving 8 bases unmatched. The V gene's germline CDR1 is SGHNT and CDR2 YENEEA. CDR3 DNA: TGTGCCAGCAGCCCTGGGGCTAGCGGGGGGGGTGAGCAGTTCTTC. This gives the protein CASSPGASGGGEQFF.

This clone showed up just a few times. This rearrangement joins TRBV29-1 to TRBJ1-1; 7 bases map to TRBD1. CDR3 size: 13 residues. CDR1 is SQVTM and CDR2 is ANQGSEA in the germline V gene. With 4 bases clipped from V and 4 bases from J, the junction kept 6 bases outside the gene matches. The CDR3 DNA sequence: TGCAGCGTTGCCGGACCAGGGGGCACTGAAGCTTTCTTT. Protein: CSVAGPGGTEAFF.

As regards this clone: An end of the junction differs from the germline gene, which may be a read error. The chain joins TRBV7-9 to TRBJ2-5; 8 nucleotides agree with TRBD2. CDR3 length: 16 amino acids. The germline V gene has CDR1 SEHNR and CDR2 FQNEAQ (reference sequence). The CDR3: CSSSLSGSGRQETQYF. The CDR3 DNA reads as TGTTCCAGCAGCTTAAGTGGGAGCGGGAGACAAGAGACCCAGTACTTC.

This clone was detected once. This chain joins TRBV5-1 and TRBJ2-7; D might be TRBD2 (5 bases). CDR1 and CDR2 (germline): SGHRS, YFSETQ. The V gene lost 1 base and the J gene lost 2 bases, with 13 bases spanning the gap. The CDR3 is made up of 15 amino acids. The CDR3 sequence: CASSLRPVEAYEQYF. DNA for the CDR3: TGCGCCAGCAGCTTGAGGCCGGTGGAGGCCTACGAGCAGTACTTC.

This clone was observed a handful of times. The chain couples TRBV15 to TRBJ2-5, with D unclear. Trimming shortened V by 6 bases and J by 2 bases, and 13 bases separated the two germline ends. Germline V gives CDR1 LNHNV, CDR2 YYDKDF (reference sequence). This CDR3 comprises 14 residues. Written as DNA, the CDR3 is TGTGCCACCAGGGTCATGGGCCCTCAAGAGACCCAGTACTTC. Translation: CATRVMGPQETQYF. The full variable domain, completed using reference TRBV15 and TRBJ2-5, is DAMVIQNPRYQVTQFGKPVTLSCSQTLNHNVMYWYQQKSSQAPKLLFHYYDKDFNNEADTPDNFQSRRPNTSFCFLDIRSPGLGDTAMYLCATRVMGPQETQYFGPGTRLLVL.

A single count supports this clone. This chain connects TRBV30 to TRBJ1-4, with D uncertain. V lost 1 base, J lost 10 bases, and 7 bases lay in between. CDR3 size: 11 residues. CDR1 and CDR2 (germline): GTSNPN, SVGIG (reference sequence). CDR3 nucleotide sequence: TGTGCCTGGAGTGGGCTAGGAAAACTGTTTTTT. Its translation is CAWSGLGKLFF.

In its sample, this clone was seen many times. The V and J genes are TRBV5-1 and TRBJ2-7; possibly TRBD2 for D (5 bases). The V end was cut by 4 bases, the J end by 3 bases, with 20 bases between. The CDR3 has 16 amino acids. Germline-derived CDR1 and CDR2 are SGHRS and YFSETQ. CDR3 protein: CASSAKGDRKNYEQYF. The CDR3 DNA reads as TGCGCCAGCAGCGCGAAGGGAGATAGGAAAAACTACGAGCAGTACTTC.

The chain employs TRBV5-4 and TRBJ2-1; TRBD2 matches at 16 bases. J lost 1 base, V lost 4 bases, and 5 bases had no gene match. Germline lookup yields CDR1 SGHNT and CDR2 YYREEE (reference sequence). There are 18 residues in the CDR3. CDR3 sequence: CASSGPGLAGGSYNEQFF. For the CDR3, the DNA is TGTGCCAGCAGCGGTCCGGGACTAGCGGGAGGGTCCTACAATGAGCAGTTCTTC.

This chain uses TRBV28 with TRBJ1-2, with D possibly TRBD1 on 6 matching bases. With 4 bases removed from V and 4 bases from J, the gap between germline ends came to 7 bases. Per the germline V gene, CDR1 is MDHEN and CDR2 is SYDVKM. The CDR3 sequence is 12 residues long. CDR3 sequence (DNA): TGTGCCAGCAGTTGGGGGCTCTATGGCTACACCTTC. Protein product: CASSWGLYGYTF.

The J gene is TRBJ2-7, the V gene TRBV18, with D tentatively TRBD1 (5 bases). The germline gives CDR1 KGHSH, CDR2 LQKENI. V shed 4 bases and J shed 7 bases, with 14 bases lying between them. The CDR3 covers 13 residues. The CDR3 DNA sequence: TGTGCCAGCTCACAGGACATCGTCGGAGAGCAGTACTTC. Translated, it gives CASSQDIVGEQYF.

This chain joins TRBV4-2 and TRBJ2-1; 7 nucleotides align to TRBD2. Losses at the gene ends were 8 bases for V and 4 bases for J; bases not matched to a gene: 8. The CDR3 is made up of 14 amino acids. Germline lookup yields CDR1 LGHNA and CDR2 YNFKEQ. CDR3 bases: TGTGCCAGCGAAAGGGCTAGCGGTTACAATGAGCAGTTCTTC. This translates into CASERASGYNEQFF.

Regarding this clone: An end of the junction differs from the germline gene, which may be a read error. Here the CDR3 reads CASSPSGGPGTQYF. The CDR3, as DNA: TGTGCTAGCAGCCCTTCGGGAGGGCCAGGGACCCAGTACTTC. The J gene is TRBJ2-5, the V gene TRBV7-7; 8 bases fit TRBD2. CDR3 length: 14 residues. CDR1 is SSHAT, CDR2 FNYEAQ, per germline (reference sequence).

The chain couples TRBV5-5 to TRBJ2-5, with 11 positions matching TRBD2. Germline assignment: CDR1 SGHKS and CDR2 YYEKEE (reference sequence). The CDR3 is 15 residues long. V lost 0 bases, J lost 11 bases, and 9 bases stayed unmatched. In nucleotides, the CDR3 is TGTGCCAGCAGCTTGGATCGACTAGCGGGATCGGGGCAGTACTTC. Translating it yields CASSLDRLAGSGQYF.

The genes are TRBV6-6 and TRBJ2-3; D uncertain. The CDR3 spans 16 residues. V was cut by 6 bases and J by 0 bases, with 16 bases left in between. Per germline, CDR1 MNHNY and CDR2 SVGAGI (reference sequence). The CDR3 DNA reads as TGTGCCAGCAGGATCCCCAGAGAGGTTAGCACAGATACGCAGTATTTT. This gives the protein CASRIPREVSTDTQYF.